The entry below describes one T cell receptor (beta chain). Its cognate antigen is unknown. These data come from a study of shared clonotypes between healthy human individuals. Overall study: Three plates each covered CD4 naive and memory; CD8 naive two, CD8 memory one. General observations from the study: The represented genetic and exposure-history diversity was limited by the small number of donors. Memory subsets generally showed lower estimated richness than naive subsets.

CDR1 is LGHNA and CDR2 is YSLEER in the germline V gene. The V segment lost 3 bases and the J segment 3 bases; nucleotides outside the gene matches: 5. CDR3 length: 15 residues. Several immunoSEQ plates held equal portions of the genomic DNA taken from each subset. The assay was immunoSEQ multiplex PCR, and TCRdb's table has in-frame clones only and misses some. Of 2,500,000 or so clones listed, 80% to 95% were seen once; the top ten hold 0.36%. The sequence was collected from a man between 18 and 29 years old in good health. Some clones in this sample may be carry-over from other donors' samples. Input material: naive CD4+ T cells from PBMCs. Subset reported: CD45RA+ positively selected. The chain uses TRBV4-3 and TRBJ2-3; TRBD1 matches at 8 bases. The CDR3: CASSHRTGWTDTQYF. In nucleotides, the CDR3 is TGCGCCAGCAGCCACAGGACAGGGTGGACAGATACGCAGTATTTT.